Detailed here is one T cell receptor (beta chain). Its antigen is unknown. V was trimmed by 1 base and J by 0 bases, leaving 10 bases between them. CDR1 is SGHRS and CDR2 is YFSETQ in the germline V gene. CDR3 size: 16 residues. This sample was included in a study of early T cells in non-severe SARS-CoV-2 infection. For the study at large: With bulk RNA from unsorted whole blood as input, sequencing yielded unpaired chains.

Each cDNA molecule carried a unique molecular identifier. TCRdb processed the 5' RACE reads anew with MiXCR; each CDR3 protein has one entry. In the table there are 15,000 to 20,000 distinct CDR3 sequences, around 6% of which are singletons. General study points: The matching step, a VDJdb search, favored anti-spike CD8 responses and missed private and CD4 specificities.

The clonotype originates from an adult who was a healthcare worker with PCR-confirmed SARS-CoV-2 infection or an uninfected control (not recorded which). The specimen was whole blood, collected at baseline. This chain joins TRBV5-1 and TRBJ2-2; D may be TRBD2 (6 bases). The CDR3 coding sequence is TGCGCCAGCAGCTTGACCGGGGGACCGAACACCGGGGAGCTGTTTTTT. As protein: CASSLTGGPNTGELFF.